This T cell receptor beta chain was sequenced in a study of T-cell reconstitution after alpha-beta-depleted transplantation in children. Unique molecular identifiers tagged the TCRbeta library. One entry per CDR3 protein, called by TCRdb with MiXCR from the PCR reads. The sample holds approximately 520,000 distinct CDR3 sequences, about an eighth seen once. Concerning this clonotype: The antigen remains unidentified.

The germline CDR1 and CDR2 sequences are SGHNT and YENEEA. V was clipped by 2 bases and J by 2 bases; unmatched bases: 2. The CDR3 loop spans 14 amino acids. Study results and caveats: Reportedly, roughly two months post-transplant, alpha-beta T cells arose from several hundred expanded graft clones. Recipient T cells and thymic progenitors that survived were the source of the high TCRbeta diversity seen at day 60 in some patients.

The TCR sequence derives from a female patient aged 2-15 years who had a stem cell transplant for aplastic anemia, so the T cells may come from the graft donor. The specimen was PBMCs, mostly from graft donor cells, collected 180 days after TCRalphabeta/CD19-depleted stem cell transplant. The gene calls are TRBV11-3 and TRBJ2-5; 7 bases are a match to TRBD2. The CDR3 reads CASSLLGLQETQYF. In DNA, the CDR3 is TGTGCCAGCAGCTTACTGGGACTACAAGAGACCCAGTACTTC.